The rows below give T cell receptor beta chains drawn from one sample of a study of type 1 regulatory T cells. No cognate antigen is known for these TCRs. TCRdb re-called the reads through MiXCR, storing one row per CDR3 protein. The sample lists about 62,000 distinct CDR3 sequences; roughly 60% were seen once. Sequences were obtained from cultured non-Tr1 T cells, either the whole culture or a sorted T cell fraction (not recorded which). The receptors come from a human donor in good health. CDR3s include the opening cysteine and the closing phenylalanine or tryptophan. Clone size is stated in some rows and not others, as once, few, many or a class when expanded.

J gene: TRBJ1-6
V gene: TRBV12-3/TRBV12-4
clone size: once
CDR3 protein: CASSLRGGDNSPLHF

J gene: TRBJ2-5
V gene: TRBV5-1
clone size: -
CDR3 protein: CASSFGDETQYF

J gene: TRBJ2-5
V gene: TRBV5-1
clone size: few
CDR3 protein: CASSLGQDRGDQYF

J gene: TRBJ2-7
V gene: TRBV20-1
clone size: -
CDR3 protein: CSARPPTRGGYEQYF

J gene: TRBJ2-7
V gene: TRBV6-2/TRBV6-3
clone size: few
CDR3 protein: CASSPGRELEQYF

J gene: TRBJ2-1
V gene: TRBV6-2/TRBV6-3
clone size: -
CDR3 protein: CASSYFLEQFF

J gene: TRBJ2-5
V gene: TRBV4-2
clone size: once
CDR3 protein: CASSDPQGAETQYF

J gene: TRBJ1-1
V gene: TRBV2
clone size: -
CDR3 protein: CATETMNTEAFF

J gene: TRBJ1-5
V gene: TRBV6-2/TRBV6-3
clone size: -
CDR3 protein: CASSQHYQPQHF

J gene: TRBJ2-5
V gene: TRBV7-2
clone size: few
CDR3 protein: CASSLGVGIQETQYF

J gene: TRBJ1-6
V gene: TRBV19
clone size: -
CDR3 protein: CASSSGDNSPLHF

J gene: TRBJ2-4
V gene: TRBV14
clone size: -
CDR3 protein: CASSQDTLNIQYF

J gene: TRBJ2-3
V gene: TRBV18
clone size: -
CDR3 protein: CASSRDRGQSDTQYF

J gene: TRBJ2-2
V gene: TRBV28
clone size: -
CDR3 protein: CASSIRYRVGTGELFF

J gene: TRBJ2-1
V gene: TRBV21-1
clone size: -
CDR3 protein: CASSKISGTKQFF

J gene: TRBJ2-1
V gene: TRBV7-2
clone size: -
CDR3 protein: CASSKAGTSSYNEQFF

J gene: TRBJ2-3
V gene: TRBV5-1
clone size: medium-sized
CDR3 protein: CAVGTGSSTDTQYF

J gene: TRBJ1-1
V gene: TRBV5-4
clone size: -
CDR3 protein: CASSLSNGGNTEAFF

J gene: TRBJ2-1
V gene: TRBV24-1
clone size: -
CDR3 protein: CATSDTGLADYNEQFF

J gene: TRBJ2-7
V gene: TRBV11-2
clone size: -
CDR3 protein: CASSEGQGFYEQYF

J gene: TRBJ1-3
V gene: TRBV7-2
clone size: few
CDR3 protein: CASSSGPGKTIYF

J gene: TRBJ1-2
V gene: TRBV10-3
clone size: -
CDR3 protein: CAISEDSRYGYTF

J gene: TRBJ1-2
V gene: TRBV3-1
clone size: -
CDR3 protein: CASSKDGTGQNYGYTF

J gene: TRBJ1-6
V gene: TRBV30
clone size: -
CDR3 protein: CAWSVQGGNSPLHF

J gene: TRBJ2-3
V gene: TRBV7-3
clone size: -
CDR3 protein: CASSPSGTDTQYF

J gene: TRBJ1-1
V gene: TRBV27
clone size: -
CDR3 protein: CASSFGVSNTEAFF

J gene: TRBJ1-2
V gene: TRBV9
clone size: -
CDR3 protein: CASSVAWGQGRYGYTF

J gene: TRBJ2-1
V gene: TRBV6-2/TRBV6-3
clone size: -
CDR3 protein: CASSYWPRDSSYNEQFF

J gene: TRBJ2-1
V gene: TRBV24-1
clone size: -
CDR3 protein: CATSLAETSSYNEQFF